This T cell receptor beta chain stems from a study of OX40 agonist ivuxolimab in advanced cancers. Study summary: The eligibility criteria allowed prior anti-PD-1, anti-PD-L1 or anti-CTLA-4 therapy, and under 50% had some. Overall study findings and caveats: At doses 0.1 to 3.0 mg/kg, CD4+ and CD8+ clones expanded. Part of the nonresponder group also had normalized T-cell clonal expansion that was low.

With baseline, cycle 4 day 1, and cycle 7 day 1 as timepoints, blood was sampled. Produced via immunoSEQ multiplex PCR; TCRdb's table is partial and in-frame only. Of around 28,000 clones in the sample, 87% are singletons; the top ten hold nearly 15%. CDR3 length: 16 residues. Germline loops: CDR1 SGHNT, CDR2 YYREEE (reference sequence). V trimming: 0 bases; J trimming: 5 bases; junction bases outside the gene matches: 9. Turning to this clone: No antigen is known for it.

Sample: CD4+ or CD8+ T cells sorted from blood, taken in a trial of the OX40 agonist ivuxolimab. The clonotype originates from an adult with an advanced solid tumor such as melanoma, head and neck, liver or kidney cancer. This chain uses TRBV5-4 with TRBJ1-1, with 8 bases aligning to TRBD1. The CDR3 sequence: CASSLEGTGSGTEAFF. CDR3 nucleotides: TGTGCCAGCAGCTTGGAGGGGACAGGATCCGGGACTGAAGCTTTCTTT.